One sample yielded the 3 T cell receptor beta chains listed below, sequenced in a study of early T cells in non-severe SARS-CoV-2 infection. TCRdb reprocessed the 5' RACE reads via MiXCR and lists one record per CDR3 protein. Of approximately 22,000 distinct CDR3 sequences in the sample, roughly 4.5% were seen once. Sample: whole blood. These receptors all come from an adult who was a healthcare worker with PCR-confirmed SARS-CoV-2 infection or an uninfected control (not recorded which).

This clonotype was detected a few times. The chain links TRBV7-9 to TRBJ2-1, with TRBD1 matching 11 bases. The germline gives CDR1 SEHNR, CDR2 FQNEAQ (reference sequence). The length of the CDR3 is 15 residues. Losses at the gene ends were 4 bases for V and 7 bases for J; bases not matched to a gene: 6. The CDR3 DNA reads TGTGCCAGCAGCTACGGACAGGGGGCCGGAAATGAGCAGTTCTTC. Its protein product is CASSYGQGAGNEQFF.

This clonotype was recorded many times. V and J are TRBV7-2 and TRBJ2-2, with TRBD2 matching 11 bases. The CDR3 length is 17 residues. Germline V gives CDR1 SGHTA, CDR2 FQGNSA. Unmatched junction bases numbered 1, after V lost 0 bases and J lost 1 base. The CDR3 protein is CASSLALAGGNTGELFF. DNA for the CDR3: TGTGCCAGCAGCTTAGCCCTAGCGGGGGGGAACACCGGGGAGCTGTTTTTT.

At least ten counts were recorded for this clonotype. In DNA form, the CDR3 reads TGTGCCAGCAGTCTTGATGAGCGGGCGAAAACAGATACGCAGTATTTT. It translates to CASSLDERAKTDTQYF. This chain links TRBV6-2 or TRBV6-3 with TRBJ2-3; TRBD2 is a possible D gene (6 bases). Germline V gives CDR1 MNHEY, CDR2 SVGEGT. V was cut by 5 bases and J by 3 bases, with 18 bases left in between. The CDR3 length is 16 residues.